This section outlines one T cell receptor beta chain sequence together with its context. The antigen it recognizes is unknown. No clone much larger than this one lies a single base away; base qualities are absent. The cohort was made up of approximately 670 healthy bone marrow donors. At the time of sampling, every cohort member was nominally healthy, though immune exposures that went unrecorded were likely present. The donor tested CMV seronegative and was one of the 352 seronegative cohort members. A peripheral blood sample was provided by each donor, and peripheral blood mononuclear cells were used for TCR beta sequencing. The Qiagen DNeasy Blood Extraction Kit was used to extract genomic DNA from the blood cell samples. The record originates from a study of cytomegalovirus exposure and HLA in healthy donors (TCRdb year 2017). The study in broad terms: An earlier analysis of under 600 of the donors reported approximately 300 Gb of sequence data and 117 million unique TCR beta sequences from about 200 million T cells. An early release that covered 640 HLA-typed donors contained about 300 gigabases of sequencing data and tens of millions of unique TCR sequences. Of the 300 to 400 genotyped donors, roughly 85% fell in the genetic ancestry cluster associated with self-reported Caucasian donors. The study aimed to test whether cataloging public T cell receptors could reveal signatures of past pathogen exposure. The T cell repertoires of several hundred subjects were profiled by immunosequencing and related to cytomegalovirus serostatus. In addition to the first cohort of hundreds of subjects, a separate validation cohort of approximately 130 different subjects was used. To predict cytomegalovirus infection status, the study combined high-throughput TCR immunosequencing, statistical association of individual TCRs with disease status, and machine learning. In a later analysis, previously published TCR beta repertoires from 666 donors were re-analyzed and high-resolution HLA genotyping was added so that TCR occurrence patterns could be studied. Rather than drawing on any new phenotypic data, the later analysis identified candidate immune exposures from TCR beta sequences and the way those sequences occurred across donors. In an earlier analysis of around 540 of the donors, high-throughput TCR beta sequencing was used to judge whether each TCR beta V gene segment behaved as functional or pseudogenic. Alongside the repertoire data, information on donor age, sex, ethnicity and CMV serostatus was compiled. In a later genetic analysis, genome-wide SNP genotypes for about 65% of the 666 donors were used, and that subset was treated as a discovery cohort. All discovery cohort repertoires had been generated using a single sequencing platform. HLA typing included class I and class II loci at four-digit resolution. Typing coverage differed by locus: A, B, C, DRB1 and DQB1 were typed in roughly 629-630 donors, DQA1 in 500 to 550, DPA1 in approximately 610, and DPB1 in roughly 450. Roughly five DR-DQ haplotypes were handled as single units for association and clustering, since linkage in the cohort was strong. On average, about 200,000 unique TCR beta nucleotide sequences were sequenced per donor among several hundred genotyped donors of the cohort, with around 19% of those sequences being non-productive.

V is cut back by 4 bases and J by 6 bases, with 0 bases in the junction unmatched. From a lookup of the germline V gene, CDR1 and CDR2 are MGHDK and SYGVNS. The CDR3 holds 12 amino acids from the cysteine to the phenylalanine. The read is trimmed to its CDR3 DNA, 36 bases read in frame from base 1. Study-wide findings and limitations: In a later analysis, some 18,000 TCR beta sequences were associated with specific HLA alleles at a false discovery rate of 0.05. Some IMGT-functional V segments, including TRBV6-2 and TRBV6-3, could not be distinguished by the 87-base-pair reads and were therefore excluded. It was suggested by the authors that the approach could potentially be generalized to other disease states and immunological phenotypes. Strong co-occurrence of HLA alleles, especially DR and DQ, made assigning TCR associations to individual alleles difficult. A further reported finding was that TCR beta sequences accurately predicted the HLA-A and HLA-B alleles for most subjects in the first cohort. According to a later analysis, parvovirus B19, influenza, CMV and Epstein-Barr virus appeared linked to several top co-occurrence clusters. A later genetic analysis reported fewer N-insertions in productive TCRs among donors in an Asian-associated ancestry cluster than the roughly 640-donor mean. In an earlier analysis of some 540 of the donors, most TCR beta V segments appeared in productive rearrangements about 87% or about 30% of the time, broadly matching IMGT annotations. HLA typing was unavailable for some donors at each locus, so association tests used only the typed subset. For the cohort, immune exposure information was limited to CMV serostatus. An association between a missense DCLRE1C variant and V-gene and J-gene trimming of TCR beta chains was found in a later genetic analysis and replicated in an independent cohort. This cohort had only TCR beta chains sequenced, and the lack of alpha or paired-chain data limited which features could be detected. Correlated functional status among segregating V segments might be attributable to linkage disequilibrium, but an unknown experimental factor could not be ruled out. Compared with equally common non-associated chains, HLA-associated TCR beta chains in a later analysis were more clonally expanded and had lower generation probabilities. In a later analysis, most CMV-associated TCR beta chains were found to appear HLA-restricted, with HLA associations seemingly driven largely by CMV exposure. The earlier analysis of a few hundred of the donors excluded roughly 17 rarely observed V segments, including chromosome 9 orphons, because counts were too low. The study gave a list of more than 150 TCR beta chains associated with cytomegalovirus. The sequencing pipeline was judged likely to have produced a cluster of highly shared sequence variants as a technical artifact. The presence/absence analyses assumed that sequencing depth was roughly uniform across donors, and that assumption may not be true. A few of the identified cytomegalovirus-associated TCR beta chains were confirmed in vitro to be specific for cytomegalovirus antigens. Most TCR sequences were observed very rarely across donors, whereas some public TCRs were present in many individuals. The classifier was reported to diagnose cytomegalovirus status with high specificity and sensitivity in both the original cohort and the validation cohort. In a later analysis, the rate of TCR association differed among HLA loci, with DRB1 alleles having the most associated TCRs and HLA-C alleles having the fewest.

Receptor libraries were prepared by the immunoSEQ multiplex PCR assay. For the multiplex PCR, a mixture combining 60 forward primers for TCR Vbeta segments and 13 reverse primers for TCR Jbeta segments was used. The CDR3 region of rearranged TCR beta genes was amplified from genomic DNA by a multiplex PCR assay. The amplified TCR beta libraries were sequenced on the Illumina HiSeq System as 87-base-pair reads. The study's processing was this. A later analysis counted approximately 76 million unique TCR beta chains across the 500 to 850 repertoires, and about 10 million of these chains were shared by at least two donors. A nearest-neighbor algorithm error-corrected the raw reads and collapsed the reads into unique sequences, merging closely related sequences to remove PCR and sequencing errors. To assign V, D and J gene segments, CDR3 sequences were aligned to IMGT reference sequences. For a sequence to be retained, a match of at least six nucleotides was required to both a V gene segment and a J gene segment. A rearrangement counted as productive if the CDR3 had no stop codons and remained in frame with V and J, and every other rearrangement counted as non-productive. CDR3 was defined according to IMGT convention as the region running from the second conserved V-encoded cysteine to the conserved J-encoded phenylalanine. The earlier analysis of more than 450 of the donors excluded sequences that lacked an unambiguous match to a single V gene segment. An earlier analysis of 587 of the donors classified V segments as functional when productive rearrangements were above 56.7% and as segregating when the standard deviation between donors was above 5%. A statistical classification framework was built for diagnosing cytomegalovirus status from the catalog of TCR beta chain sequences. In a later analysis, V and J genes were assigned by comparing TCR nucleotide sequences against IMGT/GENE-DB human TR gene sequences. The TCRdist pipeline was used in a later analysis to assign CDR3 sequences and most-parsimonious VDJ recombination scenarios. In a later analysis, each TCR beta chain was defined by its CDR3 amino acid sequence together with its V-gene family, and reads lacking a unique V-gene family were excluded. A later analysis removed roughly 590 highly shared, low-generation-probability nucleotide sequences to deal with suspected cross-contamination and a sequencing artifact. In a later analysis, a clonal expansion index for each public chain was calculated from normalized within-repertoire ranks of inferred template counts. Generation probabilities in a later analysis came from a VDJ recombination model fitted to out-of-frame rearrangements, and those results were checked against IGoR. In a later analysis, hypergeometric tests were used to score TCR-TCR, TCR-HLA and TCR-CMV co-occurrence, with a repertoire-size bias correction applied to TCR pairs. A later analysis estimated false discovery rates by permuting HLA or CMV assignments 20 times. In a later analysis, co-occurring TCRs were grouped using DBSCAN, with TCRdist sequence similarity added in when clustering inside HLA-allele-positive subsets. Repertoires with fewer than 30,000 or more than 120,000 public chains were left out of co-occurrence clustering, as were several repertoires with anomalous nucleotide sharing. The clones in this table, taken by TCRdb from immuneACCESS, are in-frame only. Not every clone is retained; where verified, under half of the shortfall comes from an unresolved V gene, and the cause of the rest is unknown. The DNA gave D and trimming, while V, J and clone size come from that table. This sample comprises about 99,000 clones, 60% to 70% of them detected only once. The ten largest account for around 3.5% of the sample.

Sequencing was carried out using PBMCs. The receptor's source is a woman aged 45-65 years in good health and CMV-seronegative. The sequence joins TRBV25-1 to TRBJ1-2, with 9 junctional bases fitting TRBD1. The DNA sequence reads TGTGCCAGCAGTGGGACAGGGGATGGCTACACCTTC. This encodes CASSGTGDGYTF.